These T cell receptor beta chains were read from a single sample in a study of T cell repertoires in cytomegalovirus infection. TCRdb independently ran MiXCR on the reads; one entry per CDR3 protein. The data show around 71,000 distinct CDR3 sequences, about 37% seen once. Their antigen targets remain unknown. Sample: CD8+ T cells from cultured PBMCs, taken from culture after CMV antigen stimulation. These TCRs come from a human donor in good health (CMV status not recorded). Some clones in this sample may be carry-over from other donors' samples. Both conserved end residues are part of each CDR3.

v_gene: TRBV7-7
j_gene: TRBJ2-5
CDR3aa: CASRQTSLPQETQYF

v_gene: TRBV7-6
j_gene: TRBJ2-5
CDR3aa: CASSLELRVQETQYF

v_gene: TRBV11-2
j_gene: TRBJ1-1
CDR3aa: CASSPIPRDNTEAFF

v_gene: TRBV20-1
j_gene: TRBJ2-7
CDR3aa: CSASRRTLAGSYEQYF

v_gene: TRBV28
j_gene: TRBJ2-7
CDR3aa: CASSPVGGSYEQYF

v_gene: TRBV7-6
j_gene: TRBJ1-1
CDR3aa: CASSPGQDGGNTEAFF

v_gene: TRBV11-2
j_gene: TRBJ2-5
CDR3aa: CASSLGTQETQYF

v_gene: TRBV7-6
j_gene: TRBJ2-1
CDR3aa: CASSFGYNEQFF

v_gene: TRBV7-6
j_gene: TRBJ2-1
CDR3aa: CASSLIHLRVTVTGQDYNEQFF

v_gene: TRBV4-1
j_gene: TRBJ2-7
CDR3aa: CASSQWTDSYEQYF

v_gene: TRBV7-9
j_gene: TRBJ1-2
CDR3aa: CASSDPTRLENYGYTF

v_gene: TRBV7-6
j_gene: TRBJ2-5
CDR3aa: CASSLDPGVETQYF

v_gene: TRBV12-3/TRBV12-4
j_gene: TRBJ2-1
CDR3aa: CASSSTSGDYNEQFF

v_gene: TRBV7-9
j_gene: TRBJ2-7
CDR3aa: CASSQGGKSYEQYF

v_gene: TRBV4-3
j_gene: TRBJ2-1
CDR3aa: CASSQDPEGNNYNEQFF

v_gene: TRBV11-2
j_gene: TRBJ1-1
CDR3aa: CASSITTGANTEAFF

v_gene: TRBV27
j_gene: TRBJ2-7
CDR3aa: CASSSGQGSYEQYF

v_gene: TRBV28
j_gene: TRBJ2-3
CDR3aa: CASTNGVEEDADTQYF

v_gene: TRBV24-1
j_gene: TRBJ2-2
CDR3aa: CATSGPGTSGGTANTGELFF

v_gene: TRBV25-1
j_gene: TRBJ1-2
CDR3aa: CASSEFRVSYGYTF

v_gene: TRBV7-1
j_gene: TRBJ2-7
CDR3aa: CASSPSRAGAYEQYF

v_gene: TRBV7-8
j_gene: TRBJ1-1
CDR3aa: CASSEMNTEAFF

v_gene: TRBV6-6
j_gene: TRBJ1-2
CDR3aa: CASSYSPSGTDNGYTF

v_gene: TRBV4-2
j_gene: TRBJ2-5
CDR3aa: CASSNNRGPQETQYF